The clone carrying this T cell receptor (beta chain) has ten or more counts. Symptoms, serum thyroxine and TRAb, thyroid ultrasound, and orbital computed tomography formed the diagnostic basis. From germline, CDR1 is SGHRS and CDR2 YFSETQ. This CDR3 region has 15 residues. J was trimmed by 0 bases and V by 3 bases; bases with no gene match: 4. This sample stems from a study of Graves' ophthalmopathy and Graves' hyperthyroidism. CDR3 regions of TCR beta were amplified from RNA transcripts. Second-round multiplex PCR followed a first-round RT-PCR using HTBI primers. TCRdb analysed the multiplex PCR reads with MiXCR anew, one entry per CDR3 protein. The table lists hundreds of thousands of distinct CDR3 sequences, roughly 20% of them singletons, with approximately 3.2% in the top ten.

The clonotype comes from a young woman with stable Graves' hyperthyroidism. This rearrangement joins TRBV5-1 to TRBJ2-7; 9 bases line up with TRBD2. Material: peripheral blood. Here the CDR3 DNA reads TGCGCCAGCAGCTCACTAGCGGGCCTCTCCTACGAGCAGTACTTC. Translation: CASSSLAGLSYEQYF.